The 7 T cell receptor beta chains given below trace back to one sample, sequenced in a study of tumor-infiltrating lymphocytes in primary liver carcinoma. Each 20-30 mg portion of unsorted bulk tissue served as the source for co-extraction of RNA and DNA. The investigators made TCR beta cDNA from 400 to 550 ng total RNA, using a constant-region primer. Amplification in three nested multiplex PCR rounds with slightly modified ARM-PCR gave rise to TCR beta libraries. Forward primers for TRBV1-TRBV30 and a C-beta reverse primer served the first two PCR rounds, at around 9 cycles each. TCRdb fed the multiplex PCR reads into MiXCR, producing one record per CDR3 protein. The data show approximately 190,000 distinct CDR3 sequences, around four fifths seen once. Sequencing was performed on tumor tissue from primary liver carcinoma. The receptors were gathered from a man in his forties or fifties with primary liver carcinoma and hepatitis B virus infection.

The table lists this clonotype with a few counts. Mismatch with germline at one junction end may stem from a read error. This chain links TRBV4-3 with TRBJ1-1; D is ambiguous. This CDR3 is 15 amino acids long. Germline values: CDR1 LGHNA, CDR2 YSLEER. In DNA form, the CDR3 reads TGCGCTAGCAGCCAAGAGTTCGGGAAAAGAACTGAAGTTTTCTTT. This translates into CASSQEFGKRTEVFF.

The J gene is TRBJ1-2, the V gene TRBV7-9; 8 nucleotides align to TRBD1. Per germline, CDR1 SEHNR and CDR2 FQNEAQ (reference sequence). The ends lost 5 bases at V and 11 bases at J; junction bases unmatched: 19. The CDR3 loop spans 16 amino acids. The CDR3 DNA sequence: TGTGCCAGCAGCCAAAGCGGGACAGGTCTGGTATATGCGTACACCTTC. This encodes CASSQSGTGLVYAYTF.

The V call is TRBV5-6, the J call TRBJ2-7; D is possibly TRBD1 or TRBD2 (5 bases each). This CDR3 has 19 residues. The V and J ends lost 4 bases and 0 bases respectively, with 26 bases between them. Germline values: CDR1 SGHDT, CDR2 YYEEEE. DNA of the CDR3: TGTGCCAGCAGCGCCAGAGGAGCCCGCGAGGGGCAGAACTCCTACGAGCAGTACTTC. Translated, it gives CASSARGAREGQNSYEQYF. The full variable domain, completed using reference TRBV5-6 and TRBJ2-7, is DAGVTQSPTHLIKTRGQQVTLRCSPKSGHDTVSWYQQALGQGPQFIFQYYEEEERQRGNFPDRFSGHQFPNYSSELNVNALLLGDSALYLCASSARGAREGQNSYEQYFGPGTRLTVT.

Comments on this clonotype: One end of the junction fails to match germline, which may point to a read error. The chain employs TRBV29-1 and TRBJ1-2, with D perhaps TRBD1 (5 bases). The CDR3 length is 14 residues. Germline CDR1 and CDR2: SQVTM and ANQGSEA. The CDR3 loop is CIVEAGEGVDGYTF. As DNA, the CDR3 is TGCATCGTTGAAGCAGGAGAAGGGGTGGATGGCTACACCTTC. Filled out from reference TRBV29-1 and TRBJ1-2, the complete variable domain reads SAVISQKPSRDICQRGTSLTIQCQVDSQVTMMFWYRQQPGQSLTLIATANQGSEATYESGFVIDKFPISRPNLTFSTLTVSNMSPEDSSIYLCIVEAGEGVDGYTFGSGTRLTVV.

The gene calls are TRBV12-3 or TRBV12-4 and TRBJ1-3, with D tentatively TRBD1 (6 bases). CDR3 length: 14 amino acids. V shed 3 bases and J shed 14 bases, with 20 bases lying between them. CDR3 nucleotides: TGTGCCAGCAGTTTTCGGGGGGCTGGAAACATTGTATATTTT. Protein sequence: CASSFRGAGNIVYF.

This chain connects TRBV20-1 to TRBJ2-7; 7 bases align to TRBD1. Germline lookup yields CDR1 DFQATT and CDR2 SNEGSKA (reference sequence). J lost 0 bases, V lost 0 bases, and 5 bases had no gene match. The CDR3 runs to 15 residues. CDR3 protein: CSARDWDSLSYEQYF. The CDR3 DNA reads as TGCAGTGCTAGAGATTGGGACAGCCTCTCCTACGAGCAGTACTTC.

This chain links TRBV6-1 with TRBJ2-3; the match to TRBD2 covers 10 bases. CDR1 is MNHNS and CDR2 is SASEGT in the germline V gene. The CDR3 runs 16 residues. Trimming at V came to 9 bases and at J to 0 bases, leaving 9 bases not matched to a gene. CDR3 residues: CASMELAGLSTDTQYF. CDR3 sequence (DNA): TGTGCCAGTATGGAACTAGCGGGATTAAGCACAGATACGCAGTATTTT.